This note documents a single T cell receptor beta chain sequence. This receptor's antigen is unknown. Within one base of it there is no much larger clone, and no base qualities were kept. This specimen belongs to a study of Tregs in tolerant kidney transplant recipients (dated by TCRdb to 2018 to 2020). About the full investigation: Other Treg samples came from an approximately 3-day mixed lymphocyte reaction with belatacept, some followed by an approximately five-day donor restimulation, before sorting recipient CD4+CD25+CD127- cells. During sorting of primary belatacept mixed lymphocyte reaction cultures, recipient cells were distinguished from donor cells with antibodies. TCRbeta sequencing was used in the study to identify donor-specific regulatory T cells before combined kidney and bone marrow transplantation, and the identified cells were then tracked after transplant. TCRbeta repertoire sequencing was used in a few healthy controls to compare several ways of expanding Tregs specific for an allogeneic donor.

Healthy control blood was obtained either as purchased buffy coats or from healthy volunteers. Healthy control blood was processed by Ficoll density gradient to PBMCs and cryopreserved; patient PBMCs were collected before and after transplant. For TCRbeta CDR3 sequencing, genomic DNA from the sorted cells was extracted using the QIAGEN DNeasy Blood and Tissue Kit. High-throughput TCRbeta CDR3 sequencing was carried out commercially through immunoSEQ, with PCR amplification with bias correction and internal controls included. Per the authors' processing: A unique productive TCRbeta sequence was defined by the CDR3 nucleotide sequence when primers matched, and otherwise by the CDR3 amino acid sequence together with the Vbeta and Jbeta genes. Donor-reactive sequences were defined as at least 5-fold expanded in CFSE-low cells versus unstimulated cells, with frequency of at least 0.01% in CFSE-low cells. Repertoire divergence was quantified by Jensen-Shannon divergence using the top 100 TCRbeta sequences ranked by frequency. For any sample with multiple sequencing runs, sorting error was corrected in each run separately before the runs were pooled. Drawn from immuneACCESS, this table holds only the in-frame rearrangements with V and J called that TCRdb kept. Clones are partly lost; checked studies trace under half to an unresolved V gene and leave the rest unexplained. Clonal size and the V and J genes are those of that table, whereas D and trimming came from the DNA. For this sample the table gives under 50,000 clones, of which less than 97% were detected only once. The ten largest clonotypes hold 0.3% to 0.45% of the sample.

Deletion took 4 bases off V and 7 bases off J, with a span of 23 bases between the germline ends. The germline V gene gives CDR1 as LGHNT and CDR2 as FRNRAP. The CDR3, cysteine through phenylalanine, is 17 amino acids long. Only the CDR3 portion is preserved as DNA: 51 bases, with reading frame beginning at the first base. Here is what the overall study found, with its caveats: The study was constrained by small patient numbers, and validation of the findings is required in larger populations and under other immunosuppression protocols. Biological reproducibility was not examined directly, but technical replication error appeared to be minimal. The most biologically relevant and donor-specific TCRbeta repertoire appeared to be identified by expanding Tregs with activated donor B cells.

The sequence joins TRBV12-5 to TRBJ2-1; TRBD2 is a possible D gene, resting on 5 matching bases. The sequencing input was Tregs from blood cultured with allogeneic cells. The TCR was taken from a human donor in good health. The DNA sequence is as follows: TGTGCTAGTGGTTCATCATATAGCGCCCACACCAGGAATGAGCAGTTCTTC. Its amino acids are CASGSSYSAHTRNEQFF. With all but the CDR3 taken from the reference TRBV12-5 and TRBJ2-1 genes, the full variable domain is: DARVTQTPRHKVTEMGQEVTMRCQPILGHNTVFWYRQTMMQGLELLAYFRNRAPLDDSGMPKDRFSAEMPDATLATLKIQPSEPRDSAVYFCASGSSYSAHTRNEQFFGPGTRLTVL.